This T cell receptor beta chain was found in a study of T cells expressing NK-cell markers. TCRdb re-called the 5' RACE reads; every CDR3 protein appears as one record, without DNA. Its listing shows about 390,000 distinct CDR3 sequences. The sequencing sample was made of blood T cells: a sorted CD56 or NKG2C T cell subset, CD4+ or CD8+ T cells, or bulk PBMC T cells (not recorded which). The sequence came from a woman in her 50s in good health.

The chain's CDR3 is CASSPNSGRRHEQFF. The rearrangement links TRBV11-2 to TRBJ2-1; without DNA, the TCRdb call of TRBD2 cannot be checked. Germline lookup yields CDR1 SGHAT and CDR2 FQNNGV. This CDR3 is 15 amino acids long.